The T cell receptor beta chain described here comes from a study of blood T cell repertoires in COVID-19. Per the authors' pipeline: Counts of nucleated cells, estimated from reference gene primer amplification, were obtained. The data were produced by immunoSEQ multiplex PCR, yet TCRdb's version contains in-frame clones alone and is incomplete. That table is the source of V, J and clone size, and D and trimming were worked out from the DNA. The sample holds about 24,000 clones, around 88% seen once. V lost 5 bases to trimming and J lost 6 bases, with 12 bases between them. This CDR3 region has 13 residues.

This clonotype was sampled from a human donor with active COVID-19. The donor label of this sample is uncertain. Sequencing was performed on peripheral blood. The V and J genes are TRBV12-3 or TRBV12-4 and TRBJ2-3; D may be TRBD2 (5 bases). The CDR3 spells CASSTYRGDTQYF. CDR3 sequence (DNA): TGTGCCAGCAGTACGTACCGAGGGGATACGCAGTATTTT.